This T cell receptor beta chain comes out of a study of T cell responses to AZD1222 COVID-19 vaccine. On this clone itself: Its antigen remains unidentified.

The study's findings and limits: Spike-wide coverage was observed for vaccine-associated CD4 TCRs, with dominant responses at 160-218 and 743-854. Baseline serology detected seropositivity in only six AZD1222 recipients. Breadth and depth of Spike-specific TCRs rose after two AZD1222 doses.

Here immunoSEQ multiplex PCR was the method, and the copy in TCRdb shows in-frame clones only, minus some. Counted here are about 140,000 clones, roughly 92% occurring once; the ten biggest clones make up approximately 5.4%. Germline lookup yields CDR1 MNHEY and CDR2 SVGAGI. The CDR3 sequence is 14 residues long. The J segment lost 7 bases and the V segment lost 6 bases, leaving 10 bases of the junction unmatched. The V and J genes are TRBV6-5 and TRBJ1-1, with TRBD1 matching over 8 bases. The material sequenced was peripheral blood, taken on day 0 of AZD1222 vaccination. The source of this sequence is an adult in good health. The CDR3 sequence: CASSRTGGGIEAFF. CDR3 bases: TGTGCCAGCAGCCGAACAGGGGGAGGAATTGAAGCTTTCTTT.